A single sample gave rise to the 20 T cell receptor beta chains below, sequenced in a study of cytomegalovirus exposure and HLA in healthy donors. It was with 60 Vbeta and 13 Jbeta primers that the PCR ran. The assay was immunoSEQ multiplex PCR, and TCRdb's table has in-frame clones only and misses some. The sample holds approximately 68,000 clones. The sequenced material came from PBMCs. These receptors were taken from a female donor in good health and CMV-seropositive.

DNA of the CDR3: TGTGCCAGCAGTGAATGGGACAGGGAGCAGTACTTC. It specifies CASSEWDREQYF. The V call is TRBV2, the J call TRBJ2-7, with 8 bases matching TRBD1. CDR3 length equals 12 residues. The J segment lost 7 bases and the V segment lost 2 bases, leaving 1 base of the junction unmatched. The germline V gene has CDR1 SNHLY and CDR2 FYNNEI.

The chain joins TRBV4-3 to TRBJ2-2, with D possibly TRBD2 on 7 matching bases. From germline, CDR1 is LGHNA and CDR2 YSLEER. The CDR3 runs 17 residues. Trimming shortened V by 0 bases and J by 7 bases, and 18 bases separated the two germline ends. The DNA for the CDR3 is TGCGCCAGCAGCCAAGACGCGGGGGCCCCTGGGGTCGGGGAGCTGTTTTTT. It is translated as CASSQDAGAPGVGELFF.

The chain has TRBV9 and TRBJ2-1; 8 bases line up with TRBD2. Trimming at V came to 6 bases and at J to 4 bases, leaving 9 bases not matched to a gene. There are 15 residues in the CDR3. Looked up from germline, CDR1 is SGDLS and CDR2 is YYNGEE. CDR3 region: CASTFERGSYNEQFF. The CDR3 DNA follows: TGTGCCAGCACCTTTGAGCGGGGGAGTTACAATGAGCAGTTCTTC.

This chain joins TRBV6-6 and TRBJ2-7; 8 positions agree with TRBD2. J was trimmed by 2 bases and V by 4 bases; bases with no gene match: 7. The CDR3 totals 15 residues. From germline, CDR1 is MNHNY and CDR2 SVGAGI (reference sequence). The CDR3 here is CASSFRTSLAYEQYF. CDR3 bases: TGTGCCAGCAGTTTTCGGACTAGCTTGGCCTACGAGCAGTACTTC.

As DNA, the CDR3 is TGTGCCAGCAGCTCCCGGGGGTGGCAGGCCGGAGAGACCCAGTACTTC. Translating it yields CASSSRGWQAGETQYF. This chain joins TRBV5-5 and TRBJ2-5; possibly TRBD2 for D (6 bases). With 3 bases removed from V and 4 bases from J, the gap between germline ends came to 19 bases. CDR3 size: 16 residues. CDR1 SGHKS and CDR2 YYEKEE come from the germline V gene (reference sequence).

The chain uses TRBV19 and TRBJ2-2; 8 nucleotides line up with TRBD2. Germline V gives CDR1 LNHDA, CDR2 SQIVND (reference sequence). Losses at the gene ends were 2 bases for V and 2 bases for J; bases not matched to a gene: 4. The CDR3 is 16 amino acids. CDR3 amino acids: CASSISGGKNTGELFF. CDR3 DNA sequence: TGTGCCAGTAGTATAAGCGGGGGAAAAAACACCGGGGAGCTGTTTTTT.

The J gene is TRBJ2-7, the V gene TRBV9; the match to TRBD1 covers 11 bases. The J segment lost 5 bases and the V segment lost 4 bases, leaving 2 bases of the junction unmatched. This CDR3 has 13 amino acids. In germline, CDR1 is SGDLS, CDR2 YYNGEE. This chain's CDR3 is CASSPGQGDEQYF. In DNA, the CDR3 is TGTGCCAGCAGCCCGGGACAGGGGGACGAGCAGTACTTC.

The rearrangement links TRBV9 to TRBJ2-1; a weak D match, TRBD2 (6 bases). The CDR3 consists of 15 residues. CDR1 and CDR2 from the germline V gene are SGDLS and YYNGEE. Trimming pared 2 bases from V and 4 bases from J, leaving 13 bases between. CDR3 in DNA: TGTGCCAGCAGCGTTTCGGGAGAGGGTTACAATGAGCAGTTCTTC. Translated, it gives CASSVSGEGYNEQFF. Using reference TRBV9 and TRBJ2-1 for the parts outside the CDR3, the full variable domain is DSGVTQTPKHLITATGQRVTLRCSPRSGDLSVYWYQQSLDQGLQFLIQYYNGEERAKGNILERFSAQQFPDLHSELNLSSLELGDSALYFCASSVSGEGYNEQFFGPGTRLTVL.

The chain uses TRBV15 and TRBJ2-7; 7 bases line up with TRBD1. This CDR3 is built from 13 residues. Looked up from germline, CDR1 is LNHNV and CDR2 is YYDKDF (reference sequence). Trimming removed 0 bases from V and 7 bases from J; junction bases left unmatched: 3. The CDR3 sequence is CATSRDKQGEQYF. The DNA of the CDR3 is TGTGCCACCAGCAGAGACAAACAGGGGGAGCAGTACTTC.

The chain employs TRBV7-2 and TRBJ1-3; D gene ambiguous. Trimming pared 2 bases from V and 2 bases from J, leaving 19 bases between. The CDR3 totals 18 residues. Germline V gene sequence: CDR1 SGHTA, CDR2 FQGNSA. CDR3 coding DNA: TGTGCCAGCAGCTTATATACAGCTACAGCAGCTCCTGGAAACACCATATATTTT. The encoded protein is CASSLYTATAAPGNTIYF.

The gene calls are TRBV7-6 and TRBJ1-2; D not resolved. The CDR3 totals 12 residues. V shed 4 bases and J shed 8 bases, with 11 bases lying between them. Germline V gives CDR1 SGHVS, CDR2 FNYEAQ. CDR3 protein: CASSSTNWGYTF. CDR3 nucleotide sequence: TGTGCCAGCAGCTCGACTAACTGGGGCTACACCTTC.

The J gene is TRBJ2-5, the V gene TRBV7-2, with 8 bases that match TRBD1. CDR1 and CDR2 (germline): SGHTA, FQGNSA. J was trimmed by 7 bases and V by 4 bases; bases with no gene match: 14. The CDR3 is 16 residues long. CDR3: CASSSLPGQDRVTQYF. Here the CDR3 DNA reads TGTGCCAGCAGCTCTCTTCCGGGACAGGATAGGGTGACCCAGTACTTC.

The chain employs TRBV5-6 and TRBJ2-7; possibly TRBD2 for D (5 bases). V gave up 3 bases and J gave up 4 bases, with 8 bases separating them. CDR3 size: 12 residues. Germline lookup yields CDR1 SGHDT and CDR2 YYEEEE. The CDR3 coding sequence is TGTGCCAGCAGCTCCGGAGGATACGAGCAGTACTTC. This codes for CASSSGGYEQYF. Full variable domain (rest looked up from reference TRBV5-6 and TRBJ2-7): DAGVTQSPTHLIKTRGQQVTLRCSPKSGHDTVSWYQQALGQGPQFIFQYYEEEERQRGNFPDRFSGHQFPNYSSELNVNALLLGDSALYLCASSSGGYEQYFGPGTRLTVT.

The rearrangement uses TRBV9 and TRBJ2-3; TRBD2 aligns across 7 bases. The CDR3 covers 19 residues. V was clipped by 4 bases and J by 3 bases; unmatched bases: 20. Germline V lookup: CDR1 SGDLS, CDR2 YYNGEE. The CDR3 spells CASSPLGRMGEGRTDTQYF. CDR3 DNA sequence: TGTGCCAGCAGCCCCCTCGGGAGGATGGGGGAGGGCCGAACAGATACGCAGTATTTT. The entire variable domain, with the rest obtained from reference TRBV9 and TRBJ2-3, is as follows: DSGVTQTPKHLITATGQRVTLRCSPRSGDLSVYWYQQSLDQGLQFLIQYYNGEERAKGNILERFSAQQFPDLHSELNLSSLELGDSALYFCASSPLGRMGEGRTDTQYFGPGTRLTVL.

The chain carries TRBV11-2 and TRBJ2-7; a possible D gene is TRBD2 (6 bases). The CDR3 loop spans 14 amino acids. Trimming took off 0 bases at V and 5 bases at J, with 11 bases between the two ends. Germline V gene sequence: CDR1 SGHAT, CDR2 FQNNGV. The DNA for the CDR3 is TGTGCCAGCAGCTTAGATGTGGGGGGTCACGAGCAGTACTTC. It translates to CASSLDVGGHEQYF.

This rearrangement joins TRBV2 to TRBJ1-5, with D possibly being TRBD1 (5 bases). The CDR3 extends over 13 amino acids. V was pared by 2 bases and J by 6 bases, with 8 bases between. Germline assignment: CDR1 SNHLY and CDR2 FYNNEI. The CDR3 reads CASSERGTQPQHF. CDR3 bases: TGTGCCAGCAGTGAACGGGGGACTCAGCCCCAGCATTTT.

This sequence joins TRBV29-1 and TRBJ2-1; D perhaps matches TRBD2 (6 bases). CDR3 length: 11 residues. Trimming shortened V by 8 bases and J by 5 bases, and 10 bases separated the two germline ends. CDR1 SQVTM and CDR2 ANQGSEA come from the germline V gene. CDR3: CSPRLDNEQFF. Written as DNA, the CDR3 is TGCAGCCCCAGACTAGACAATGAGCAGTTCTTC.

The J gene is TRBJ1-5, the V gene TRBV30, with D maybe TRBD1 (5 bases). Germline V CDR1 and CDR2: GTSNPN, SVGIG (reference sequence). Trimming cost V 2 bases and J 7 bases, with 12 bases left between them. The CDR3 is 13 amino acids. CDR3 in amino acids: CAWSSGGAQPQHF. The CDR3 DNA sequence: TGTGCCTGGAGTAGCGGAGGGGCCCAGCCCCAGCATTTT.

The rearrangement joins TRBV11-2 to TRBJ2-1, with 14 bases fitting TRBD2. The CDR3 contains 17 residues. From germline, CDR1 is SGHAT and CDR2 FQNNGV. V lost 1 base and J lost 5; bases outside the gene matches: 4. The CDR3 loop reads CASSLVGLAGGNNEQFF. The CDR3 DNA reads TGTGCCAGCAGCTTAGTAGGACTAGCGGGGGGCAACAATGAGCAGTTCTTC.

The chain's CDR3 is CASSPSDSYGYTF. CDR3 DNA: TGTGCCAGCTCACCCTCGGACAGTTATGGCTACACCTTC. The chain links TRBV18 to TRBJ1-2; D is perhaps TRBD1 (6 bases). Germline lookup yields CDR1 KGHSH and CDR2 LQKENI. The V gene lost 3 bases and the J gene lost 5 bases, with 10 bases spanning the gap. The CDR3 totals 13 residues.